The clone carrying this TCR beta chain was seen more than once but under ten times. Its antigen is still unknown. For repertoire sequencing, the TCR beta CDR3 regions were amplified from RNA transcripts. The library came from an HTBI-primed first-round RT-PCR and a second-round multiplex PCR. TCRdb re-derived calls from the multiplex PCR reads in MiXCR, one entry per CDR3 protein. Here the sample spans some 1.1 million distinct CDR3 sequences, about 35% being singletons. These data originate in a study of Graves' ophthalmopathy and Graves' hyperthyroidism. General study findings and limits: Most expanded clonotypes in thyroid above 0.001 frequency also showed up in blood.

The receptor was derived from an adult man with Graves' hyperthyroidism. The sequenced material came from peripheral blood or thyroid tissue (not recorded which).

The CDR3 here is CASSVATSGIQETQYF. The CDR3 nucleotides are TGTGCCAGCAGCGTAGCAACTAGCGGTATTCAAGAGACCCAGTACTTC. V usage is TRBV9 and J usage is TRBJ2-5; TRBD2 matches at 8 bases. The CDR3 is 16 residues long. Trimming removed 0 bases from V and 2 bases from J; junction bases left unmatched: 6. CDR1 is SGDLS, CDR2 YYNGEE, per germline.